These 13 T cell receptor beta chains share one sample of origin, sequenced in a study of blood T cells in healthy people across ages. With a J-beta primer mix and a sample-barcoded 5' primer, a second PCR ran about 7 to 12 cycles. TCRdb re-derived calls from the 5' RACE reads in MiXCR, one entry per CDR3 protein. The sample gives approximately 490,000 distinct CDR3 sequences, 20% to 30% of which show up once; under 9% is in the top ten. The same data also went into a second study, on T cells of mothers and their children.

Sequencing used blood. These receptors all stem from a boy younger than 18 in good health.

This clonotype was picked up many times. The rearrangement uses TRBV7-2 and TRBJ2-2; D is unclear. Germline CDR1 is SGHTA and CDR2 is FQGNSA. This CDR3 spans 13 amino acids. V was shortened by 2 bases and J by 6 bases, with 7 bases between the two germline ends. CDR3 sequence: CASSLSLAGELFF. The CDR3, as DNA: TGTGCCAGCAGCTTATCTTTGGCCGGGGAGCTGTTTTTT.

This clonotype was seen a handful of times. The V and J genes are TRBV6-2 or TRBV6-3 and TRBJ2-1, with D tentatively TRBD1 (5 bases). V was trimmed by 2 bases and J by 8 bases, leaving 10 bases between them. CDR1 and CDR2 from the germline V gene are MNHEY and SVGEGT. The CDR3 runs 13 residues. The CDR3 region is CASSYQGWDEQFF. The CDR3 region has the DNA TGTGCCAGCAGTTACCAGGGTTGGGATGAGCAGTTCTTC.

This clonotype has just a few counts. CDR3 in DNA: TGTGCCAGCAGCTTAGTCCCGAACAGGGACGAGCAGTACTTC. Its translation: CASSLVPNRDEQYF. The chain carries TRBV7-2 and TRBJ2-7; D might be TRBD1 (6 bases). The V gene's germline CDR1 is SGHTA and CDR2 FQGNSA. This CDR3 comprises 14 residues. V was cut by 1 base and J by 5 bases, with 12 bases left in between.

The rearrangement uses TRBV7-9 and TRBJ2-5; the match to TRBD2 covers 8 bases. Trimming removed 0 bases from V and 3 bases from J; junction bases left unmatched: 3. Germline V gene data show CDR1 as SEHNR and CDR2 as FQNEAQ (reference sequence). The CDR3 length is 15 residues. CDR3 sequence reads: CASSLAPAGEETQYF. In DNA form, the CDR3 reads TGTGCCAGCAGCTTAGCCCCAGCGGGGGAAGAGACCCAGTACTTC.

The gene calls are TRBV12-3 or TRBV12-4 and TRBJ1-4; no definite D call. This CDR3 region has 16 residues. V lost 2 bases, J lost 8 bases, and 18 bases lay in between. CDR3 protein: CASSLSRWRAREKLFF. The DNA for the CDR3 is TGTGCCAGCAGTTTATCTAGGTGGAGGGCAAGGGAAAAACTGTTTTTT.

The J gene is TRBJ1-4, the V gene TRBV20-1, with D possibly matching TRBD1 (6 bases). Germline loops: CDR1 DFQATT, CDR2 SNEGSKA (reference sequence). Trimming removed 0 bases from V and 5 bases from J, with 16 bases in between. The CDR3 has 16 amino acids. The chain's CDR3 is CSARDQHRERNEKLFF. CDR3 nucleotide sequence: TGCAGTGCTAGAGATCAGCACAGGGAAAGGAATGAAAAACTGTTTTTT.

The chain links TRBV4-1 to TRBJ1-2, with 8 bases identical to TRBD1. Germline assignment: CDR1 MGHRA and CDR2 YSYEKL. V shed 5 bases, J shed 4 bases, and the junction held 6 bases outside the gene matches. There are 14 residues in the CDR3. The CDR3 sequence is CASSTAGTGYGYTF. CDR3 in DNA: TGCGCCAGCAGCACAGCCGGGACAGGCTATGGCTACACCTTC.

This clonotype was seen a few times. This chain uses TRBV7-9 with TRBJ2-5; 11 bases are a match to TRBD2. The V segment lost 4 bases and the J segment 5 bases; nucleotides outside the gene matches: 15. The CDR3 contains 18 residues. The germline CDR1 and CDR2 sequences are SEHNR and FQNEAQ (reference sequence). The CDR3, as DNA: TGTGCCAGCAGCTATAGATCGTCTAGCGGGGGGATTTTGGAGACCCAGTACTTC. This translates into CASSYRSSSGGILETQYF.

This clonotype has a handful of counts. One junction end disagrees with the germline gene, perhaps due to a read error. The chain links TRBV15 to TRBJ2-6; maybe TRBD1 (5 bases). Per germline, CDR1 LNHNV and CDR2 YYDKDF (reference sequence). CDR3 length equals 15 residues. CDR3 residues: CATSRQGTGTNVLTF. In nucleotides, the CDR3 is TGTGCCACCAGCAGACAGGGTACTGGGACCAACGTCCTGACTTTC. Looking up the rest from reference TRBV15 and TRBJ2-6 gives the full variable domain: DAMVIQNPRYQVTQFGKPVTLSCSQTLNHNVMYWYQQKSSQAPKLLFHYYDKDFNNEADTPDNFQSRRPNTSFCFLDIRSPGLGDTAMYLCATSRQGTGTNVLTFGAGSRLTVL.

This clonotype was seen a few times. CDR3 sequence: CASSPQALNTEAFF. As DNA, the CDR3 is TGTGCCAGCAGTCCACAGGCGTTGAACACTGAAGCTTTCTTT. This chain links TRBV12-3 or TRBV12-4 with TRBJ1-1, with D maybe TRBD1 (5 bases). The CDR3 length is 14 residues. V dropped 5 bases and J dropped 0 bases, with 10 bases sitting between them.

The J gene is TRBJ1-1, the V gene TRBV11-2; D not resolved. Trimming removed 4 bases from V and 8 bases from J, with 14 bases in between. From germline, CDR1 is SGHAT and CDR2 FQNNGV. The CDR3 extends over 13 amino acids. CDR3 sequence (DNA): TGTGCCAGCAGCTCCCTAAGGGTGTCGGAAGCTTTCTTT. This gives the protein CASSSLRVSEAFF. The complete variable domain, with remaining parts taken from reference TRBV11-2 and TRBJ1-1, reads EAGVAQSPRYKIIEKRQSVAFWCNPISGHATLYWYQQILGQGPKLLIQFQNNGVVDDSQLPKDRFSAERLKGVDSTLKIQPAKLEDSAVYLCASSSLRVSEAFFGQGTRLTVV.

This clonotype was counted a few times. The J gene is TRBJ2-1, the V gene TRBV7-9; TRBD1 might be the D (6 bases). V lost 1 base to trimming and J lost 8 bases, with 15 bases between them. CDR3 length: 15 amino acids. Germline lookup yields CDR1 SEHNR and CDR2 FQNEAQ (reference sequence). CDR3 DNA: TGTGCCAGCAGCTTAGTAGCCAGGGGAACCCATGAGCAGTTCTTC. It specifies CASSLVARGTHEQFF.

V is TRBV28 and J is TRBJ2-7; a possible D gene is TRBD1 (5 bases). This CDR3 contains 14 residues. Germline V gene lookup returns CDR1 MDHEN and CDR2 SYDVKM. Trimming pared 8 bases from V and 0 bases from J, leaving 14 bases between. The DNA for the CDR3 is TGTGCCAGCTGGGGCCCTACCAACTCCTACGAGCAGTACTTC. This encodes CASWGPTNSYEQYF.